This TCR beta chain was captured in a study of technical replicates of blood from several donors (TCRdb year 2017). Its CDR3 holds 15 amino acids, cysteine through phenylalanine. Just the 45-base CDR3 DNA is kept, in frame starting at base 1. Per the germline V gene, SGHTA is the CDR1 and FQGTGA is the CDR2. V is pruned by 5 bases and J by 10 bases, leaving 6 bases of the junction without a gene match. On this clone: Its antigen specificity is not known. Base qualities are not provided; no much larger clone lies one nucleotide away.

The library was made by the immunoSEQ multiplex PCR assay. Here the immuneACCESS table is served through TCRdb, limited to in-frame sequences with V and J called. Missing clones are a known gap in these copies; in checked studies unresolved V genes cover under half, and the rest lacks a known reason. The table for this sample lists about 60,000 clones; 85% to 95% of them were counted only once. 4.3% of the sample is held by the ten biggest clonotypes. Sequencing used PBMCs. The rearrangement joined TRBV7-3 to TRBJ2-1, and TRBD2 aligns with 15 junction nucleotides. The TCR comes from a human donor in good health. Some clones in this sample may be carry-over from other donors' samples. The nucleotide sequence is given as TGTGCCAGCAGCCGAAACGGACTAGCGGGGGGGGAGCAGTTCTTC. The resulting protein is CASSRNGLAGGEQFF.